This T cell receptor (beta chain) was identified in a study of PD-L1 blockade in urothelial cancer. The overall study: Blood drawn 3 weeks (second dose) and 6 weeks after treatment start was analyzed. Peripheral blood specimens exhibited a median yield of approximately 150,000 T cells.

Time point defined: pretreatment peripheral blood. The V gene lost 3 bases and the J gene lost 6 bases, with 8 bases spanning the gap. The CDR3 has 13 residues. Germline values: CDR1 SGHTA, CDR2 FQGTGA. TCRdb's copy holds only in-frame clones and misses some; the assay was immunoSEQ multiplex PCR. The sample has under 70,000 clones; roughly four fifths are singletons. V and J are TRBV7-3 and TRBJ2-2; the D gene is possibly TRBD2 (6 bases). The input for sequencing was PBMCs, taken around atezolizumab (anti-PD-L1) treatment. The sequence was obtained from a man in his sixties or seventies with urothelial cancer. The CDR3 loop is CASSFGSSGELFF. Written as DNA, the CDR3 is TGTGCCAGCAGCTTCGGGAGTTCCGGGGAGCTGTTTTTT.